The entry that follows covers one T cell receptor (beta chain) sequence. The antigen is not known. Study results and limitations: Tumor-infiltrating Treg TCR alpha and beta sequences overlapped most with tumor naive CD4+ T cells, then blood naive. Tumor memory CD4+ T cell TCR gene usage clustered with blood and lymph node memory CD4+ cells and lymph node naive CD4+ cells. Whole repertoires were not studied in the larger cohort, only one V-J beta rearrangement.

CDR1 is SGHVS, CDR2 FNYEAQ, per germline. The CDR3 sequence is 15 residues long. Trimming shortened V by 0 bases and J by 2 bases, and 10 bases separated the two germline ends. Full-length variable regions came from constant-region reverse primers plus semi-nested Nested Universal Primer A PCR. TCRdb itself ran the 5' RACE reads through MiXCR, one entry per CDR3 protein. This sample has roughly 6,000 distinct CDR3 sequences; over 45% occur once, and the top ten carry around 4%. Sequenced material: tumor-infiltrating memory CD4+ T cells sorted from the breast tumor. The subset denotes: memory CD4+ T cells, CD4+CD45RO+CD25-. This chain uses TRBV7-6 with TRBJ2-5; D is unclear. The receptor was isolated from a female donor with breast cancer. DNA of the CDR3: TGTGCCAGCAGCTTAGCTCCCGTGGGACAAGAGACCCAGTACTTC. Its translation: CASSLAPVGQETQYF.